These 5 T cell receptor beta chains originate from one sample sequenced in a study of T cells after yellow fever vaccination. Via MiXCR, TCRdb re-called the 5' RACE reads, giving one row per CDR3 protein. Of around 88,000 distinct CDR3 sequences listed, roughly 14% are singletons. This material consisted of CD8+ T cells not binding an NS4B(214-222) dextramer, sorted from PBMCs, taken around 3 weeks after the first yellow fever vaccination. Receptors originate from a man aged 18 to 30 who received the YFV17D yellow fever vaccine.

V and J are TRBV29-1 and TRBJ1-2; D is possibly TRBD1 (5 bases). The CDR3 has 15 amino acids. V was shortened by 1 base and J by 3 bases, with 15 bases between the two germline ends. Looked up from germline, CDR1 is SQVTM and CDR2 is ANQGSEA. Here the CDR3 reads CSVEARDGIYYGYTF. The CDR3 DNA reads TGCAGCGTTGAAGCTAGGGACGGCATATACTATGGCTACACCTTC.

This clonotype occurred many times. The chain carries TRBV9 and TRBJ2-7, with TRBD1 as a possible D gene (6 bases). Germline CDR1 is SGDLS and CDR2 is YYNGEE. The V gene lost 4 bases and the J gene lost 4 bases, with 12 bases spanning the gap. This CDR3 is built from 13 residues. CDR3 in DNA: TGTGCCAGCAGCCCCCGCAGGGGTTACGAGCAGTACTTC. Amino acid sequence: CASSPRRGYEQYF.

This chain links TRBV13 with TRBJ2-1; D remains unclear. This CDR3 has 14 amino acids. CDR1 and CDR2 from the germline V gene are PRHDT and FYEKMQ (reference sequence). Trimming took 6 bases from V and 2 from J, leaving 11 bases between them. Written as DNA, the CDR3 is TGTGCCAGCAGATTAAGGAGCCCCTACAATGAGCAGTTCTTC. It is translated as CASRLRSPYNEQFF.

The V and J genes are TRBV12-3 or TRBV12-4 and TRBJ2-1; 8 bases are a match to TRBD2. This CDR3 is built from 15 residues. V trimming: 6 bases; J trimming: 4 bases; junction bases outside the gene matches: 8. Here the CDR3 reads CASSWGIAGYNEQFF. The CDR3 coding sequence is TGTGCCAGCAGCTGGGGGATAGCGGGGTACAATGAGCAGTTCTTC.

V gene TRBV3-1 combines with J gene TRBJ2-7; D gene unclear. The V end was cut by 4 bases, the J end by 7 bases, with 14 bases between. This CDR3 comprises 13 residues. CDR1 and CDR2 (germline): LGHDT, YNNKEL (reference sequence). The CDR3: CASSRLTSREQYF. The DNA for the CDR3 is TGTGCCAGCAGCCGATTAACATCGAGGGAGCAGTACTTC.